Shown below are 20 T cell receptor beta chains from a single sample sequenced in a study of blood T cells in healthy people across ages. A second PCR of roughly 6 to 12 cycles used a sample-barcoded 5' primer and a J-beta primer mix. TCRdb used MiXCR to reprocess the 5' RACE reads, holding one entry per CDR3 protein. The sample consists of 650,000 to 800,000 distinct CDR3 sequences, 40% to 50% of them appearing once. Sequencing used blood. These receptor sequences come from a man between 60 and 75 years old in good health.

V is TRBV7-9 and J is TRBJ2-7, with 9 bases lining up with TRBD1. Trimming removed 0 bases from V and 5 bases from J; junction bases left unmatched: 5. The CDR3 has 15 residues. In germline, CDR1 is SEHNR, CDR2 FQNEAQ (reference sequence). CDR3 protein: CASSLAGTGTHEQYF. The DNA for the CDR3 is TGTGCCAGCAGCTTAGCTGGGACAGGGACCCACGAGCAGTACTTC.

This chain connects TRBV9 to TRBJ2-5; 7 positions match TRBD1. The CDR3 has 14 amino acids. V was clipped by 4 bases and J by 11 bases; unmatched bases: 14. Germline values: CDR1 SGDLS, CDR2 YYNGEE. The CDR3 loop reads CASSRDRAADEQYF. For the CDR3, the DNA is TGTGCCAGCAGCCGAGACAGGGCCGCGGATGAGCAGTACTTC. Drawing the rest from reference TRBV9 and TRBJ2-5, the complete variable domain is DSGVTQTPKHLITATGQRVTLRCSPRSGDLSVYWYQQSLDQGLQFLIQYYNGEERAKGNILERFSAQQFPDLHSELNLSSLELGDSALYFCASSRDRAADEQYFGPGTRLLVL.

The chain has TRBV28 and TRBJ2-6, with 10 nucleotides matching TRBD1. Germline lookup yields CDR1 MDHEN and CDR2 SYDVKM. V gave up 8 bases and J gave up 0 bases; unmatched junction bases: 4. The CDR3 runs to 16 residues. CDR3 in amino acids: CASGTGAPSGANVLTF. CDR3 sequence (DNA): TGTGCCAGCGGGACAGGGGCTCCCTCTGGGGCCAACGTCCTGACTTTC. The whole variable domain, remainder taken from reference TRBV28 and TRBJ2-6, is DVKVTQSSRYLVKRTGEKVFLECVQDMDHENMFWYRQDPGLGLRLIYFSYDVKMKEKGDIPEGYSVSREKKERFSLILESASTNQTSMYLCASGTGAPSGANVLTFGAGSRLTVL.

The chain is built from TRBV24-1 and TRBJ2-7; D tentatively reads TRBD1 or TRBD2 (5 bases each). Per germline, CDR1 KGHDR and CDR2 SFDVKD. V was clipped by 3 bases and J by 7 bases, with 12 bases between them. The CDR3 has 13 amino acids. This CDR3 is CATSDPGTGEQYF. The CDR3 nucleotides are TGTGCCACCAGTGATCCCGGGACGGGGGAGCAGTACTTC.

DNA for the CDR3: TGTGCCAGCAATGGGGTTTCTGGGGCCAACGTCCTGACTTTC. It is translated as CASNGVSGANVLTF. This chain joins TRBV7-9 and TRBJ2-6; the D is unclear. The ends were cut back, 7 bases at V and 1 base at J, with 8 bases in the middle. Per germline, CDR1 SEHNR and CDR2 FQNEAQ (reference sequence). The CDR3 sequence is 14 residues long.

At least ten counts were recorded for this clonotype. The CDR3 nucleotides read TGTGCCAGCCGCGAACAGACTAACTCCTACGAGCAGTACTTC. It encodes CASREQTNSYEQYF. The J gene is TRBJ2-7, the V gene TRBV28; D is possibly TRBD2 (5 bases). V was cut by 8 bases and J by 0 bases, with 14 bases left in between. Germline V gene data show CDR1 as MDHEN and CDR2 as SYDVKM. The CDR3 consists of 14 residues.

There are many counts of this clonotype. This chain uses TRBV6-5 with TRBJ1-4; TRBD1 is a possible D gene (5 bases). CDR1 and CDR2 (germline): MNHEY, SVGAGI. This CDR3 comprises 14 residues. V lost 6 bases to trimming and J lost 6 bases, with 14 bases between them. The CDR3 region has the DNA TGTGCCAGCAGCTTCGGGACGGCACATGAAAAACTGTTTTTT. Its translation is CASSFGTAHEKLFF.

This clonotype occurred many times. The chain links TRBV12-3 or TRBV12-4 to TRBJ2-1; 11 bases are a match to TRBD2. This CDR3 is 15 amino acids long. V was clipped by 6 bases and J by 4 bases; unmatched bases: 5. CDR3 DNA: TGTGCCAGCAGGCCAACTAGCGGGGGATACAATGAGCAGTTCTTC. It encodes CASRPTSGGYNEQFF.

This clonotype was picked up many times. The chain has TRBV20-1 and TRBJ2-7; either TRBD1 or TRBD2 may fit D (5 bases each). The germline CDR1 and CDR2 sequences are DFQATT and SNEGSKA (reference sequence). CDR3 length equals 14 residues. Trimming stripped 0 bases from V and 3 bases from J, with 12 bases between. CDR3 loop: CSARDMGRSYEQYF. CDR3 coding DNA: TGCAGTGCTAGAGATATGGGACGGAGCTACGAGCAGTACTTC.

The gene calls are TRBV7-2 and TRBJ2-2, with TRBD1 matching 10 bases. This CDR3 contains 17 residues. Trimming at V came to 5 bases and at J to 2 bases, leaving 8 bases not matched to a gene. CDR1 and CDR2 (germline): SGHTA, FQGNSA. In DNA, the CDR3 is TGTGCCAGCAGCCCAAAGACAGGGGGCCCCAACACCGGGGAGCTGTTTTTT. Translated, it gives CASSPKTGGPNTGELFF.

The rearrangement links TRBV28 to TRBJ2-1, with D tentatively TRBD2 (6 bases). Per the germline V gene, CDR1 is MDHEN and CDR2 is SYDVKM. With 10 bases removed from V and 7 bases from J, the gap between germline ends came to 20 bases. The CDR3 is 14 residues long. CDR3 coding DNA: TGTGCCACCGGGGGTACTTGGGGAGAAAATGAGCAGTTCTTC. Translating it yields CATGGTWGENEQFF.

Points on this clonotype: One junction end does not reproduce the germline sequence, and a read error may be involved. The V and J genes are TRBV28 and TRBJ2-1; D assignment may be TRBD1 or TRBD2 (5 bases each). Germline V CDR1 and CDR2: MDHEN, SYDVKM. There are 12 residues in the CDR3. CDR3 protein: CAGSLRGYEQFF. CDR3 in DNA: TGTGCCGGCAGCCTCCGGGGCTATGAGCAGTTCTTC.

This clonotype was detected only a few times. A junction end diverges from the germline sequence, so it may reflect a read error. The chain combines TRBV20-1 with TRBJ2-3, with D perhaps being TRBD1 or TRBD2 (5 bases each). Germline V gives CDR1 DFQATT, CDR2 SNEGSKA (reference sequence). The CDR3 totals 18 residues. The CDR3 is CSAREWARGRTSTDTQYF. CDR3 in DNA: TGTAGTGCTAGAGAATGGGCGAGGGGCCGTACGTCAACAGATACGCAGTATTTT.

This clonotype turned up a few times. The chain joins TRBV29-1 to TRBJ2-3; the D is unclear. Germline V CDR1 and CDR2: SQVTM, ANQGSEA. V gave up 0 bases and J gave up 0 bases, with 7 bases separating them. CDR3 length: 14 amino acids. The CDR3 coding sequence is TGCAGCGTTGAAGAGGCAGCTAGCACAGATACGCAGTATTTT. Protein product: CSVEEAASTDTQYF.

This clonotype showed up just a few times. The chain carries TRBV7-9 and TRBJ2-1, with D unresolved. The CDR3 loop spans 15 amino acids. The V gene lost 0 bases and the J gene lost 4 bases, with 10 bases spanning the gap. Looked up from germline, CDR1 is SEHNR and CDR2 is FQNEAQ (reference sequence). In DNA, the CDR3 is TGTGCCAGCAGCTTAGCCCAGGACCTTTACAATGAGCAGTTCTTC. Translation gives CASSLAQDLYNEQFF. The full variable domain, completed using reference TRBV7-9 and TRBJ2-1, is DTGVSQNPRHKITKRGQNVTFRCDPISEHNRLYWYRQTLGQGPEFLTYFQNEAQLEKSRLLSDRFSAERPKGSFSTLEIQRTEQGDSAMYLCASSLAQDLYNEQFFGPGTRLTVL.

This clonotype was seen repeatedly, ten times or more. The chain is built from TRBV3-1 and TRBJ2-1, with TRBD1 matching 7 bases. Germline loops: CDR1 LGHDT, CDR2 YNNKEL (reference sequence). J gave up 7 bases and V 5 bases, and 8 bases lay outside the gene matches. The CDR3 extends over 14 amino acids. CDR3 region: CASSNSGQNNEQFF. DNA for the CDR3: TGTGCCAGCAGCAACTCGGGACAGAATAATGAGCAGTTCTTC.

The chain combines TRBV15 with TRBJ1-1; 11 bases align to TRBD1. Germline CDR1 is LNHNV and CDR2 is YYDKDF (reference sequence). The CDR3 is 15 amino acids. The junction had 6 bases not matched to a gene; V was cut back by 4 bases and J by 5 bases. The CDR3 loop is CATSKSRDRGTEAFF. The CDR3 DNA reads TGTGCCACCAGCAAAAGCCGGGACAGGGGGACTGAAGCTTTCTTT.

This clonotype was found a few times. The chain is built from TRBV11-2 and TRBJ1-2; D gene uncertain. This CDR3 is 15 amino acids long. The V end was cut by 0 bases, the J end by 4 bases, with 12 bases between. Germline lookup yields CDR1 SGHAT and CDR2 FQNNGV. The CDR3 spells CASSLDAGTGYGYTF. CDR3 sequence (DNA): TGTGCCAGCAGCTTAGACGCCGGAACGGGCTATGGCTACACCTTC.

The table lists this clonotype with a few counts. This chain uses TRBV25-1 with TRBJ2-7, with D possibly being TRBD1 (6 bases). Germline CDR1 and CDR2: MGHDK and SYGVNS. Trimming left V 3 bases short and J 2 bases short, with 8 bases between. There are 13 residues in the CDR3. The CDR3 here is CASSDTGTYEQYF. The DNA of the CDR3 is TGTGCCAGCAGTGACACAGGGACCTACGAGCAGTACTTC.

Note on this clonotype: Mismatch with germline at one junction end may stem from a read error. The rearrangement joins TRBV6-2 or TRBV6-3 to TRBJ1-2; no definite D call. Per the germline V gene, CDR1 is MNHEY and CDR2 is SVGEGT. The CDR3 length is 13 residues. CDR3 protein: CASRSHQNYGCTF. CDR3 nucleotides: TGTGCCAGCAGAAGCCACCAAAACTATGGCTGCACCTTC.